These 9 T cell receptor beta chains were sequenced from one sample in a study of T cells in Graves' hyperthyroidism and ophthalmopathy. Using RNA transcripts as the source, TCR beta CDR3 regions were amplified. First-round RT-PCR of the TCR CDR3 relied on the HTBI primer set. TCRdb fed the multiplex PCR reads into MiXCR, producing one record per CDR3 protein. The table records fewer than 650,000 distinct CDR3 sequences, 46% of them present only once. Sequencing was carried out using peripheral blood or thyroid tissue (not recorded which). The receptors derive from an adult woman with Graves' disease, either hyperthyroidism or ophthalmopathy (not recorded which).

This clonotype was observed a few times. The rearrangement uses TRBV10-3 and TRBJ2-7, with D perhaps matching TRBD1 (6 bases). This CDR3 comprises 14 residues. Germline CDR1 reads ENHRY; CDR2 reads SYGVKD. V lost 10 bases, J lost 2 bases, and 18 bases lay in between. CDR3 bases: TGTGCCAGCACCCCACGTCAGGGGACCTACGAGCAGTACTTC. It is translated as CASTPRQGTYEQYF.

This clonotype was observed a single time. V and J are TRBV5-1 and TRBJ2-7, with D possibly matching TRBD1 (5 bases). V was trimmed by 3 bases and J by 6 bases, leaving 19 bases between them. Germline V CDR1 and CDR2: SGHRS, YFSETQ. The CDR3 is made up of 15 amino acids. The CDR3 here is CASSSDRQTVGEQYF. As DNA, the CDR3 is TGCGCCAGCAGCTCGGATCGACAGACCGTCGGCGAGCAGTACTTC.

Ten or more counts support this clonotype. This sequence joins TRBV10-3 and TRBJ1-5; weak D call: TRBD1 (5 bases). Germline values: CDR1 ENHRY, CDR2 SYGVKD. V was clipped by 3 bases and J by 0 bases, with 9 bases between them. The length of the CDR3 is 15 residues. CDR3 in DNA: TGTGCCATCAGTGAAGACAGCTATAGCAATCAGCCCCAGCATTTT. The encoded protein is CAISEDSYSNQPQHF.

This clonotype was recorded many times. This chain connects TRBV10-3 to TRBJ2-7; either TRBD1 or TRBD2 may fit D (5 bases each). Germline V gene lookup returns CDR1 ENHRY and CDR2 SYGVKD. V lost 11 bases and J lost 2, with 16 bases in between. This CDR3 comprises 13 residues. The CDR3 DNA reads as TGTGCCGCAACCGGGACGGAGACCTACGAGCAGTACTTC. Protein sequence: CAATGTETYEQYF.

This clonotype was found many times. The chain is built from TRBV10-3 and TRBJ1-2; 7 nucleotides line up with TRBD1. Germline V gene sequence: CDR1 ENHRY, CDR2 SYGVKD. The V gene end was trimmed by 6 bases and the J gene end by 3 bases; junction bases not matched to a gene: 4. This CDR3 is 13 amino acids long. The CDR3 here is CAISVGQHYGYTF. The DNA for the CDR3 is TGTGCCATCAGCGTGGGACAGCACTATGGCTACACCTTC.

This clonotype was observed many times. This sequence joins TRBV5-1 and TRBJ1-6; D gene ambiguous. Per germline, CDR1 SGHRS and CDR2 YFSETQ. This CDR3 is 16 amino acids long. The ends were cut back, 4 bases at V and 1 base at J, with 12 bases in the middle. The CDR3 protein is CASSEDPRSYNSPLHF. The CDR3 nucleotides are TGCGCCAGCAGCGAGGATCCGCGGTCCTATAATTCACCCCTCCACTTT.

In its sample, this clonotype was seen many times. J is TRBJ2-7 and V is TRBV20-1; the D call may be TRBD1 or TRBD2 (5 bases each). Trimming pared 5 bases from V and 7 bases from J, leaving 15 bases between. Germline V gives CDR1 DFQATT, CDR2 SNEGSKA (reference sequence). The length of the CDR3 is 12 residues. DNA of the CDR3: TGCAGTGCTCCGGCAGAGGGGTGGGAGCAGTACTTC. Encoded protein: CSAPAEGWEQYF.

This clonotype was seen ten or more times. The V call is TRBV29-1, the J call TRBJ2-2, with D tentatively TRBD2 (5 bases). Per germline, CDR1 SQVTM and CDR2 ANQGSEA. Trimming took 7 bases from V and 2 from J, leaving 14 bases between them. The CDR3 is made up of 14 amino acids. In nucleotides, the CDR3 is TGCAGCGCTCCCGGGGTGAAAAACACCGGGGAGCTGTTTTTT. Its protein is CSAPGVKNTGELFF.

The chain recombines TRBV10-3 with TRBJ1-2; a weak D match, TRBD1 (5 bases). Trimming stripped 3 bases from V and 2 bases from J, with 7 bases between. This CDR3 contains 13 residues. Germline CDR1 and CDR2: ENHRY and SYGVKD. CDR3 region: CAISEKGNYGYTF. The CDR3 DNA is TGTGCCATCAGTGAAAAGGGGAACTATGGCTACACCTTC.